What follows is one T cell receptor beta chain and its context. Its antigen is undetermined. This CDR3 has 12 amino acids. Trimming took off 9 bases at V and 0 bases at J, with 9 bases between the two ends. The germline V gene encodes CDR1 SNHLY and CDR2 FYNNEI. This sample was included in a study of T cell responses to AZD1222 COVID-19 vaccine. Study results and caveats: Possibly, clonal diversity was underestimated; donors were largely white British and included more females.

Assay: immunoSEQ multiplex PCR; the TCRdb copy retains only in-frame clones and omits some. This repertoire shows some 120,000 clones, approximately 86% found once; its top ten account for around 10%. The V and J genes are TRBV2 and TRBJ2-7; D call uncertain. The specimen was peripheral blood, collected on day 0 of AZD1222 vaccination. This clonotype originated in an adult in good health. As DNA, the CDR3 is TGTGCCAGAGGCGATAGCTCCTACGAGCAGTACTTC. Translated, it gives CARGDSSYEQYF.